This entry describes one T cell receptor beta chain. Measured with immunoSEQ multiplex PCR; TCRdb has only the in-frame clones, and not every one. This sample has approximately 140,000 clones, with roughly 85% found just once. Germline values: CDR1 MNHEY, CDR2 SMNVEV (reference sequence). V lost 0 bases, J lost 5 bases, and 14 bases lay in between. The CDR3 has 15 amino acids. The sample belongs to a study of blood T cell repertoires in COVID-19. The sequenced sample was peripheral blood. The genes are TRBV27 and TRBJ2-7, with a possible D match to TRBD2 (5 bases). This TCR was sampled from a man between 65 and 80 years old with acute or convalescent COVID-19. CDR3 DNA: TGTGCCAGCAGTTTATCGGGCCTAGCAGGAGACGAGCAGTACTTC. Encoded protein: CASSLSGLAGDEQYF.